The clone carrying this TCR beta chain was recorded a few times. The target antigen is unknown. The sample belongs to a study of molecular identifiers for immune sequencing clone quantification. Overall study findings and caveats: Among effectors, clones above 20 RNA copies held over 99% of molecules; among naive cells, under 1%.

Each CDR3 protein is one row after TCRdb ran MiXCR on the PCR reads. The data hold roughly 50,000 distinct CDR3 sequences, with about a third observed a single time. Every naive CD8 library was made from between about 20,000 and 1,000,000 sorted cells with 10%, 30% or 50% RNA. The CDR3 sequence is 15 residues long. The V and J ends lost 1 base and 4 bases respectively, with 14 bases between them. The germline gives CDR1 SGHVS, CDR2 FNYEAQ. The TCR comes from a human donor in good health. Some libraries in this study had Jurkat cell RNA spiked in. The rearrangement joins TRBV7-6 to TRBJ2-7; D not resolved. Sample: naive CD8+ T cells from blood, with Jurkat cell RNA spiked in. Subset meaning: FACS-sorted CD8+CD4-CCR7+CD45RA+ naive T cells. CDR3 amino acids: CASSLGPGRWYEQYF. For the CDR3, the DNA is TGTGCCAGCAGCTTAGGCCCGGGCCGGTGGTACGAGCAGTACTTC.